This record looks at one T cell receptor beta chain sequence and its context. This record comes from a study of cytomegalovirus exposure and HLA in healthy donors. Study background: The same platform was used for the roughly 120 validation repertoires and the roughly 600 first-cohort repertoires, a later analysis reported.

This CDR3 region has 15 residues. Germline lookup yields CDR1 SGHRS and CDR2 YFSETQ. V gave up 0 bases and J gave up 7 bases; unmatched junction bases: 6. Generated by immunoSEQ multiplex PCR, the TCRdb table keeps only in-frame clones and is missing some. The sample has about 120,000 clones; roughly 89% are singletons. This clonotype originated in a woman aged 18-29 years in good health and CMV-seronegative. Source material: PBMCs. V usage is TRBV5-1 and J usage is TRBJ1-4; 7 bases fit TRBD1. The CDR3 reads CASSLGDSIIEKLFF. CDR3 DNA: TGCGCCAGCAGCTTGGGGGACAGCATCATTGAAAAACTGTTTTTT.